This T cell receptor (beta chain) comes out of a study of blood T cell repertoires in COVID-19. Study overall: Collection of acute and convalescent COVID-19 samples took place in the United States, Italy and Spain.

Original analysis: From reference gene primer amplification, estimates of nucleated cell counts were derived. The repertoire was sequenced with immunoSEQ multiplex PCR; TCRdb's copy has only in-frame clones and lacks some. That table is the source of V, J and clone size, and D and trimming were worked out from the DNA. Seen here are some 260,000 clones, 80% to 95% observed once, and the top ten hold approximately 2%. Study members were between about 18 and 100 years old and lived in some 26 US regions. Participants reported their clinical history, and cohort assignment relied on those reports. V lost 3 bases to trimming and J lost 4 bases; unmatched junction nucleotides: 8. The germline CDR1 and CDR2 sequences are SGDLS and YYNGEE. CDR3 length: 15 amino acids.

This sequence originates from a woman younger than 30 who had recovered from COVID-19. Sequenced: PBMCs or T cells enriched from blood (not recorded which). This rearrangement joins TRBV9 to TRBJ2-3, with 7 nucleotides matching TRBD2. The CDR3 DNA follows: TGTGCCAGCAGCGCGACTAGCCGTGGATCAGATACGCAGTATTTT. It codes for CASSATSRGSDTQYF.